This T cell receptor beta chain was identified during a study of vaccination and CD4 T cells after COVID-19. Study-level information: It was a median about 92 days after diagnosis, with a range of 35 to 161, that post-COVID samples were drawn. In culture, cells were exposed to overlapping spike peptides from SARS-CoV-2, HCoV-NL63, HCoV-OC43 and HCoV-229E. For control cultures, the treatment was a CEFX pool, an HIV-1 Nef pool, or no peptide.

The Oncomine TCR Beta short-read assay was what sequenced the DNA obtained from cultured CD4+ T cells. Genomic DNA was isolated from CD4+ T cells that had been cultured. One entry per CDR3 protein results from TCRdb running MiXCR on the PCR reads. This sample has 15,000 to 20,000 distinct CDR3 sequences, with approximately 50% found just once. The CDR3 sequence is 13 residues long. Germline V gene sequence: CDR1 DFQATT, CDR2 SNEGSKA (reference sequence). V was pared by 4 bases and J by 0 bases, with 9 bases between. A remark on this clonotype: Its antigen is unknown.

The time point was: late sampling 161 to 241 days after vaccination in a few convalescent patients. Treatment in this sample: approximately nine-day PBMC culture with coronavirus spike peptide pools or control peptides (ViraFEST assay). The chain employs TRBV20-1 and TRBJ1-1; D is undetermined. The source was CD4+ T cells from blood, cultured in vitro, collected about 7 months after SARS-CoV-2 vaccination. This TCR was recovered from a human donor who had recovered from COVID-19. The CDR3 sequence is CSATGRVNTEAFF. CDR3 coding DNA: TGCAGTGCTACCGGGCGGGTGAACACTGAAGCTTTCTTT.